This TCR beta chain was sequenced in a study of cytomegalovirus exposure and HLA in healthy donors. The PCR ran on 60 Vbeta and 13 Jbeta primers. Measured with immunoSEQ multiplex PCR; TCRdb has only the in-frame clones, and not every one. The table shows about 120,000 clones, with 75% to 90% occurring only once. This clone appeared once. Its target is not known. Findings of the study overall: Based on reports, TCR beta sequences accurately predicted HLA-A and HLA-B alleles for most subjects. Across donors, most TCRs were seen rarely, yet some public ones were widespread. A cluster of highly shared sequence variants was likely a sequencing artifact.

CDR1 and CDR2 from the germline V gene are SGDLS and YYNGEE. CDR3 size: 16 residues. Trimming removed 7 bases from V and 5 bases from J; junction bases left unmatched: 13. This chain joins TRBV9 and TRBJ2-3, with TRBD2 identical over 10 bases. The sequencing sample was made of PBMCs. This clonotype was sampled from a female donor in good health and CMV-seropositive. In DNA, the CDR3 is TGTGCCAGCGGCGGCGGAGCGGGGGGGCCAATAGATACGCAGTATTTT. It yields the protein CASGGGAGGPIDTQYF. Filled out from reference TRBV9 and TRBJ2-3, the complete variable domain reads DSGVTQTPKHLITATGQRVTLRCSPRSGDLSVYWYQQSLDQGLQFLIQYYNGEERAKGNILERFSAQQFPDLHSELNLSSLELGDSALYFCASGGGAGGPIDTQYFGPGTRLTVL.